Here is one TCR beta chain with its context. Its specificity is unknown. This entry comes from a study of cytomegalovirus exposure and HLA in healthy donors. Study results and limitations: Later on, an analysis tied approximately 17,000 TCR beta sequences to HLA alleles at 0.05 false discovery rate. Later analysis suggested most CMV-associated TCR beta chains were HLA-restricted.

V was clipped by 3 bases and J by 6 bases, with 19 bases between them. The length of the CDR3 is 15 residues. Germline V CDR1 and CDR2: SGHRS, YFSETQ. In the PCR, 60 Vbeta and 13 Jbeta primers were used. Generated by immunoSEQ multiplex PCR, the TCRdb table keeps only in-frame clones and is missing some. Among 90,000 to 150,000 clones listed, more than 60% were seen once. The sample was PBMCs. The source is a female donor in good health and CMV-seronegative. The V and J genes are TRBV5-1 and TRBJ2-7; weak D call: TRBD1 (6 bases). The CDR3 protein is CASSSARGRPSEQYF. CDR3 coding DNA: TGCGCCAGCAGCTCCGCCAGGGGCCGCCCCTCCGAGCAGTACTTC.